This T cell receptor beta chain is from a study of blood T cell repertoires in COVID-19. Background on the study: Researchers got acute and convalescent COVID-19 samples from the United States, Italy and Spain. T cells, B-cell-depleted T cells, or PBMCs provided the cDNA or gDNA that served as material.

The authors' processing: It was from reference gene primer amplification that nucleated cell counts were estimated. Measured with immunoSEQ multiplex PCR; TCRdb has only the in-frame clones, and not every one. V and J calls and clone size are copied from that table; D and trimming were computed from the DNA. The data hold around 21,000 clones, with almost 85% observed a single time. The junction had 14 bases not matched to a gene; V was cut back by 3 bases and J by 0 bases. There are 19 residues in the CDR3. CDR1 is SGHVS, CDR2 FNYEAQ, per germline. The TCR originated in a middle-aged man with acute or convalescent COVID-19. The rearrangement uses TRBV7-6 and TRBJ2-4, with TRBD2 matching over 7 bases. Input material: peripheral blood. CDR3 bases: TGTGCCAGCAGCTTTTATCCTAGCGGAAATGAGATAGCCAAAAACATTCAGTACTTC. Protein: CASSFYPSGNEIAKNIQYF.